This T cell receptor (beta chain) is from a study of T-cell reconstitution after alpha-beta-depleted transplantation in children. Regarding the study as a whole: As was reported, about two months after transplant, alpha-beta T cells came from several hundred expanded graft clones. Diversity and T-cell counts at one year after transplant derived mostly from new T cells.

Unique molecular identifiers were built into the TCRbeta library. TCRdb recomputed calls from the PCR reads with MiXCR, one row per CDR3 protein. The sample records about a million distinct CDR3 sequences, about 29% being singletons. This clonotype has more than one count but fewer than ten. The target antigen is unknown. The TCR originated in a boy in the first two years of life who had a stem cell transplant for SCID, so the T cells may come from the graft donor. Source: PBMCs, mostly from graft donor cells, taken 360 days after TCRalphabeta/CD19-depleted stem cell transplant.

CDR3 sequence: CATSDPTGGSSSSYNEQFF. For the CDR3, the DNA is TGTGCCACCAGTGATCCGACAGGGGGCTCCTCCAGCTCCTACAATGAGCAGTTCTTC. The chain is built from TRBV24-1 and TRBJ2-1, with 10 positions matching TRBD1. Germline assignment: CDR1 KGHDR and CDR2 SFDVKD. V shed 3 bases, J shed 0 bases, and the junction held 10 bases outside the gene matches. The CDR3 has 19 residues.